This T cell receptor beta chain was profiled in a study of control samples from healthy donors and cancer patients. The data were produced by immunoSEQ multiplex PCR, yet TCRdb's version contains in-frame clones alone and is incomplete. In the table there are 100,000 to 150,000 clones, roughly 92% of which are singletons. The length of the CDR3 is 16 residues. CDR1 MNHNY and CDR2 SVGAGI come from the germline V gene (reference sequence). Losses at the gene ends were 2 bases for V and 0 bases for J; bases not matched to a gene: 2. This rearrangement joins TRBV6-6 to TRBJ2-1, with TRBD2 identical over 9 bases. The sample was blood. This TCR was sampled from a man aged 18 to 30 in good health. The CDR3 loop reads CASSYAGGLSYNEQFF. CDR3 nucleotides: TGTGCCAGCAGTTACGCGGGGGGGCTCTCCTACAATGAGCAGTTCTTC.